The present entry profiles one TCR beta chain with its context. Its target is not known. This sample was included in a study of graft-versus-host responses after intestinal transplantation. Study as a whole: Once they had received anti-thymocyte globulin induction, all recipients took tacrolimus and steroids for three to four years.

Only in-frame clones appear in the TCRdb table, and some are missing; sequencing was by immunoSEQ multiplex PCR. The sample lists around 99,000 clones; approximately 90% were seen once. Study-level results: Early post-transplant falls in HvG clones accompanied the peak levels of circulating GvH clones.

CDR1 is MGHRA, CDR2 YSYEKL, per germline. CDR3 length: 15 amino acids. Trimming took off 0 bases at V and 4 bases at J, with 10 bases between the two ends. Sequenced material: unstimulated CD4+ T cells sorted from spleen or lymph node cells, taken before transplant. The chain combines TRBV4-1 with TRBJ1-3, with a weak D call TRBD1 (5 bases). The TCR originated in a human donor who was the organ donor for an intestinal transplant. CDR3 DNA sequence: TGCGCCAGCAGCCAAGACAGGGCCCGGGGAAACACCATATATTTT. It encodes CASSQDRARGNTIYF.